This T cell receptor beta chain was profiled in a study of OX40 agonist ivuxolimab in advanced cancers. Background on the whole study: The costimulatory receptor OX40 (CD134) was targeted by ivuxolimab, a fully human IgG2 agonistic monoclonal antibody. The point of sequencing TCRbeta in the periphery was to test whether ivuxolimab changed TCR sequence diversity and drove clonal T-cell expansion. The paper reports the monotherapy dose-escalation portion (N of about 54 patients) of the phase I ivuxolimab trial. Three dose-escalation patients achieved partial responses, one with hepatocellular carcinoma and two with cutaneous melanoma. In the dose-escalation cohort, over 65% of patients were male, and the mean age was roughly 60 years, with a range of about 23 to 90. Intravenous ivuxolimab was administered to patients every 2 weeks at six dose levels: 0.01, 0.1, 0.3, 1.5, 3 and 10 mg/kg. Prior anti-PD-1, anti-PD-L1 or anti-CTLA-4 therapy was permitted, and checkpoint inhibitors had been received by 30% to 40% of dose-escalation patients. Among the 50 to 55 dose-escalation patients, around 19 had hepatocellular carcinoma, about 15 melanoma, 9 renal cell carcinoma and 9 head and neck cancer. What the work shows at the level of the full study, not this receptor alone: Partial responders in the 0.1-3.0 mg/kg groups had among the lowest normalized peripheral clonal expansion, especially among CD8+ T cells. At doses from 0.1 to 3.0 mg/kg, clonal expansion was seen in both CD4+ and CD8+ blood T cells between baseline and week 6. Low levels of normalized T-cell clonal expansion were also seen in some patients who did not respond. After ivuxolimab, more expanded clones were found on average in CD8+ T cells than in CD4+ T cells. The antigen specificity of the peripheral T cells that underwent clonal expansion was not determined.

The trial excluded patients who had a history of autoimmune disease or were on systemic immunosuppression. Peripheral blood for TCR sequencing was drawn from every dose cohort at baseline, at cycle 4 day 1 and at cycle 7 day 1. The samples were taken from a phase I, first-in-human, multicenter, open-label dose-escalation trial of ivuxolimab. Adults with locally advanced or metastatic melanoma, renal cell, hepatocellular, or head and neck squamous cell carcinoma were enrolled in the trial. Before TCR sequencing, CD4+ and CD8+ T cells were separately sorted from peripheral blood. Genomic DNA was extracted from sorted cells for sequencing of the TCRbeta CDR3 region. The immunoSEQ Assay was used to sequence the TCRbeta CDR3 regions. Entries here come from immuneACCESS through TCRdb and include only in-frame sequences with V and J called. Some clones fail to appear in such tables; in the studies checked, an unresolved V gene covers under half of the shortfall, and the cause of the remainder is unknown. Across this sample there are over 100,000 clones, with around 87% seen only once. The ten largest clones represent around 0.57% of the sample.

The germline V gene gives CDR1 as SGHTS and CDR2 as YDEGEE. At the junction V is shortened by 3 bases and J by 8 bases, with 18 bases in between. Taken from cysteine to phenylalanine, the CDR3 has 16 residues. Only the CDR3 region is kept as DNA, spanning 48 bases read in frame from base 1. In this sample, this clone turned up once. Its antigen has not been determined. Within one base of it there is no much larger clone, and no base qualities were kept. Sequences were derived from CD4+ or CD8+ T cells sorted from blood, sampled in a trial of the OX40 agonist ivuxolimab. The sequence came from an adult with an advanced solid tumor such as melanoma, head and neck, liver or kidney cancer. Recombination joined TRBV5-8 with TRBJ1-6; TRBD1 could be the D gene, as 6 bases match. The base sequence is TGTGCCAGCAGCTCACCCCAGGGGTGGATAGATTCACCCCTCCACTTT. Its translation is CASSSPQGWIDSPLHF.